The TCR beta chain described here comes from a study of beta chain features in type 1 diabetes. Study results and limitations: Moderate but significant shortening of TCRB CDR3s was recorded in all four CD4+ subsets from Type 1 diabetes patients.

The CDR3 runs to 15 residues. Comments on this clone: The antigen is not known.

Expressed TCRB transcripts were sequenced because the isolated RNA had all been reverse transcribed beforehand. Generated by immunoSEQ multiplex PCR, the TCRdb table keeps only in-frame clones and is missing some. The data hold around 150,000 clones, with about a tenth observed a single time. Sequenced material: central memory CD4+ T cells from blood. The sequence came from a man younger than 40 with type 1 diabetes. The V call is TRBV21-1, the J call TRBJ2-3; no DNA check was done on the table's D call, TRBD2. TRBV21-1 is recorded as a pseudogene. The CDR3 DNA sequence: TGTGCCAGCAGCAAGCATAGCGGGAGGACAGATACGCAGTATTTT. It specifies CASSKHSGRTDTQYF.